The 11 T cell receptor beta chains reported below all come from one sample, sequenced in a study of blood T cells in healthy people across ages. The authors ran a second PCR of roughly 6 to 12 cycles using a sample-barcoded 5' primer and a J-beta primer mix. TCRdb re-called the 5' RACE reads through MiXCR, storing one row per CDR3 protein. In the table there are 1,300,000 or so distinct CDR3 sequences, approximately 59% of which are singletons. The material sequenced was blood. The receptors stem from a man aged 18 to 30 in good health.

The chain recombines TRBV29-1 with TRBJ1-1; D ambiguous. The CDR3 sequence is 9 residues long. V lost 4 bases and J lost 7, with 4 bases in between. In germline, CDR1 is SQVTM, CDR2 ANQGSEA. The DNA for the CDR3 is TGCAGCGTTGGGAGTGAAGCTTTCTTT. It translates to CSVGSEAFF.

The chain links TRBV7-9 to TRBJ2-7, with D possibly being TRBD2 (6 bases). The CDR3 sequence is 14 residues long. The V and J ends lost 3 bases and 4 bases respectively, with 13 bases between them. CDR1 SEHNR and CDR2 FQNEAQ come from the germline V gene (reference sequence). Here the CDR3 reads CASSFPGVGYEQYF. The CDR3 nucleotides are TGTGCCAGCAGCTTCCCGGGAGTAGGTTACGAGCAGTACTTC.

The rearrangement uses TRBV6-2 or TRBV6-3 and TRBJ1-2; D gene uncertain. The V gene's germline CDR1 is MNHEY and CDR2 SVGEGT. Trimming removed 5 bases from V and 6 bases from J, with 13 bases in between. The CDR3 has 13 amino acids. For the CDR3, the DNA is TGTGCCAGCAGTCCCCGTATTTTGGATGGCTACACCTTC. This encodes CASSPRILDGYTF.

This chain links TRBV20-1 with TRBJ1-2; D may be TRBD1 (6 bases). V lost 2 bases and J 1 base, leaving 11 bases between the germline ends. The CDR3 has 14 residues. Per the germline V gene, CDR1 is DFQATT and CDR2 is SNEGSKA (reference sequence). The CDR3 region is CSARRDIDNYGYTF. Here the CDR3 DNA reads TGCAGTGCTAGACGGGACATCGATAACTATGGCTACACCTTC.

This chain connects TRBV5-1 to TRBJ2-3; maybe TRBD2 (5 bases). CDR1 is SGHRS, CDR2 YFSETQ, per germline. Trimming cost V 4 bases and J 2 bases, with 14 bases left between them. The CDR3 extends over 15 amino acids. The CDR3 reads CASSPGIQDTDTQYF. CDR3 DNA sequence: TGCGCCAGCAGCCCCGGGATCCAGGACACAGATACGCAGTATTTT.

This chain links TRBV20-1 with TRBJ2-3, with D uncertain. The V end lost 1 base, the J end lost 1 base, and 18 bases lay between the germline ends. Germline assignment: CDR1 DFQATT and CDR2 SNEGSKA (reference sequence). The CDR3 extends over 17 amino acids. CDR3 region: CSARADQTRPRTDTQYF. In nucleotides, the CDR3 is TGCAGTGCTAGAGCGGATCAGACTCGTCCCCGCACAGATACGCAGTATTTT.

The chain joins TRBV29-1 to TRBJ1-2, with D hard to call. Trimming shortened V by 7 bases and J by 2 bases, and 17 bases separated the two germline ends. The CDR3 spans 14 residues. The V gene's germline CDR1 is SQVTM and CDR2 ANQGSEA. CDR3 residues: CSAPSMGANYGYTF. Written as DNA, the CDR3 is TGCAGCGCCCCGAGTATGGGCGCAAACTATGGCTACACCTTC.

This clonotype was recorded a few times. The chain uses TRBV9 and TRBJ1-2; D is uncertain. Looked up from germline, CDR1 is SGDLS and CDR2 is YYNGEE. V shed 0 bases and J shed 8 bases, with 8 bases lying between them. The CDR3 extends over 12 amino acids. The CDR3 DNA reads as TGTGCCAGCAGCGTAGCTGAAAACGGCTACACCTTC. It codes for CASSVAENGYTF. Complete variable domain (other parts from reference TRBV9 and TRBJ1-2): DSGVTQTPKHLITATGQRVTLRCSPRSGDLSVYWYQQSLDQGLQFLIQYYNGEERAKGNILERFSAQQFPDLHSELNLSSLELGDSALYFCASSVAENGYTFGSGTRLTVV.

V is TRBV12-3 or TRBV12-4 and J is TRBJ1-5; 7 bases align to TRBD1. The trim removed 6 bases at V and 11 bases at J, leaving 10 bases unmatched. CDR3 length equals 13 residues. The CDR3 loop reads CASRPTGTLSQHF. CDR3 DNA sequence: TGTGCCAGCAGACCGACAGGGACGTTGTCCCAGCATTTT.

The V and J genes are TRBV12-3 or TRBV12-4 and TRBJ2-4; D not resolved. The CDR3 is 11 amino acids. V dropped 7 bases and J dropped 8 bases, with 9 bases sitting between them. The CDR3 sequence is CASTRTHIQYF. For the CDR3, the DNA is TGTGCCAGCACCCGGACCCACATTCAGTACTTC.

The DNA for the CDR3 is TGCAGCGTTGAGAGGCGGCAGGAGAACACTGAAGCTTTCTTT. Translating it yields CSVERRQENTEAFF. V and J are TRBV29-1 and TRBJ1-1, with D unresolved. The germline gives CDR1 SQVTM, CDR2 ANQGSEA. The CDR3 is 14 amino acids. The V end lost 3 bases, the J end lost 1 base, and 12 bases lay between the germline ends.